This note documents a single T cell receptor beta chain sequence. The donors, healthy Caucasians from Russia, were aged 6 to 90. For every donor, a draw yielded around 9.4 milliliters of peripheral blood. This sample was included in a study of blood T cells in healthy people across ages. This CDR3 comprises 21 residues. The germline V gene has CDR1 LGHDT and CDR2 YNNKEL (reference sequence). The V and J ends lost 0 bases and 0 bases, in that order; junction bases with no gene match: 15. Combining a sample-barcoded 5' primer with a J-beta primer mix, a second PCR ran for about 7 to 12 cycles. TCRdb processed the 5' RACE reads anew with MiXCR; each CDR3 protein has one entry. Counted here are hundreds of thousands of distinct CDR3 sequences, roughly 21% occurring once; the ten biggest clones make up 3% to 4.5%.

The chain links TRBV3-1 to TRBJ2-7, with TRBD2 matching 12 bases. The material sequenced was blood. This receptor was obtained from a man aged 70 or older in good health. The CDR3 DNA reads TGTGCCAGCAGCCAAGATTGGGCTAGCGGGAGGGGTCTCAGGAGCTCCTACGAGCAGTACTTC. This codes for CASSQDWASGRGLRSSYEQYF.